The 24 T cell receptor beta chains reported below all come from one sample, sequenced in a study of shared clonotypes between healthy human individuals (dated by TCRdb to about 2020). The library was made by the immunoSEQ multiplex PCR assay. Drawn from immuneACCESS, this table holds only the in-frame rearrangements with V and J called that TCRdb kept. Clones are partly lost; checked studies trace under half to an unresolved V gene and leave the rest unexplained. The sample yields about 2 million clones; about 95% were counted once. 1% to 1.3% of the sample belongs to the ten largest clones. For the CD8 naive samples, CD45RO-negative cells were positively selected for CCR7, yielding a CD45RA+CCR7+ population from which TemRA cells were excluded. Sequenced material: naive CD8+ T cells sorted from blood. The sample's cell subset or site label, in plain terms: CD45RA+CCR7+. The receptor source for this set is a man between 18 and 29 years old in good health.

The chain employs TRBV4-2 and TRBJ1-5; D is undetermined. This CDR3 has 12 amino acids. Trimming stripped 2 bases from V and 7 bases from J, with 6 bases between. The germline V gene encodes CDR1 LGHNA and CDR2 YNFKEQ. The chain's CDR3 is CASSQPGQPQHF. CDR3 sequence (DNA): TGTGCCAGCAGCCAACCAGGACAGCCCCAGCATTTT.

The rearrangement uses TRBV21-1 and TRBJ2-5; the D call in the table, TRBD2, was not verified against the DNA. TRBV21-1 is a listed pseudogene. This CDR3 is 17 amino acids long. The DNA for the CDR3 is TGTGCCAGCAGCAAAGTCGGTAGTAGCGGGAGTTTTAAGACCCAGTACTTC. Translated, it gives CASSKVGSSGSFKTQYF.

The gene calls are TRBV15 and TRBJ2-5; D is perhaps TRBD1 (5 bases). CDR1 and CDR2 (germline): LNHNV, YYDKDF (reference sequence). There are 17 residues in the CDR3. Trimming shortened V by 3 bases and J by 3 bases, and 20 bases separated the two germline ends. The CDR3 region is CATSRHRSNDLKETQYF. CDR3 in DNA: TGTGCCACCAGCAGGCACAGGAGCAACGACTTGAAAGAGACCCAGTACTTC.

The rearrangement uses TRBV5-8 and TRBJ2-5, with a possible D match to TRBD2 (5 bases). The CDR3 sequence is 13 residues long. V dropped 2 bases and J dropped 5 bases, with 10 bases sitting between them. Germline values: CDR1 SGHTS, CDR2 YDEGEE. Here the CDR3 reads CASSFGEPETQYF. The CDR3 DNA reads TGTGCCAGCAGCTTTGGGGAGCCCGAGACCCAGTACTTC. Supplemented by reference TRBV5-8 and TRBJ2-5, the full variable domain reads EAGVTQSPTHLIKTRGQQATLRCSPISGHTSVYWYQQALGLGLQFLLWYDEGEERNRGNFPPRFSGRQFPNYSSELNVNALELEDSALYLCASSFGEPETQYFGPGTRLLVL.

As to this clone: Other DNA variants within this sample encode the same CDR3. V is TRBV27 and J is TRBJ2-7; D unclear. Germline CDR1 MNHEY, CDR2 SMNVEV (reference sequence). V lost 1 base to trimming and J lost 2 bases, with 9 bases between them. CDR3 length: 14 residues. The CDR3 loop is CASSLLGRAYEQYF. As DNA, the CDR3 is TGTGCCAGCAGTTTATTGGGCAGAGCCTACGAGCAGTACTTC.

The V call is TRBV7-9, the J call TRBJ2-5; possible D gene TRBD1, 5 bases. The V and J ends lost 4 bases and 1 base respectively, with 19 bases between them. This CDR3 has 17 residues. Germline CDR1 SEHNR, CDR2 FQNEAQ (reference sequence). CDR3 coding DNA: TGTGCCAGCAGCTCCCCTCAGGGAAGTGGGGCCCAAGAGACCCAGTACTTC. Translating gives CASSSPQGSGAQETQYF.

The chain couples TRBV29-1 to TRBJ1-2; D is unresolved. V was trimmed by 3 bases and J by 6 bases, leaving 17 bases between them. This CDR3 is 14 amino acids long. Germline-derived CDR1 and CDR2 are SQVTM and ANQGSEA. In DNA, the CDR3 is TGCAGCGTTGAGCCCCGGGGTCCCGCCCATGGCTACACCTTC. This gives the protein CSVEPRGPAHGYTF.

The gene calls are TRBV6-5 and TRBJ1-2, with D possibly being TRBD1 (5 bases). CDR1 and CDR2 from the germline V gene are MNHEY and SVGAGI. The germline V and J ends were trimmed by 0 bases and 3 bases, with 14 bases remaining between them. The length of the CDR3 is 16 residues. In DNA, the CDR3 is TGTGCCAGCAGTTACTCAAGGTGGGGCTTGGACTATGGCTACACCTTC. Residues: CASSYSRWGLDYGYTF.

The V and J genes are TRBV6-1 and TRBJ1-1; D is possibly TRBD1 (5 bases). Per the germline V gene, CDR1 is MNHNS and CDR2 is SASEGT. The CDR3 has 13 amino acids. V lost 3 bases, J lost 3 bases, and 8 bases lay in between. This CDR3 is CASSDTGDTEAFF. The DNA of the CDR3 is TGTGCCAGCAGTGACACGGGGGACACTGAAGCTTTCTTT.

This rearrangement joins TRBV15 to TRBJ1-1, with TRBD1 as a possible D gene (5 bases). Germline V CDR1 and CDR2: LNHNV, YYDKDF (reference sequence). Deletions cut 3 bases from V and 5 bases from J, with 28 bases between. This CDR3 is 19 amino acids long. CDR3: CATSRYTPGTEAWGTEAFF. The CDR3 nucleotides read TGTGCCACCAGCAGGTATACTCCCGGGACGGAGGCCTGGGGGACTGAAGCTTTCTTT.

The chain has TRBV19 and TRBJ1-3, with TRBD1 matching over 9 bases. V was pared by 10 bases and J by 4 bases, with 5 bases of the junction left unmatched. Germline-derived CDR1 and CDR2 are LNHDA and SQIVND (reference sequence). The CDR3 spans 13 residues. The DNA of the CDR3 is TGTGCCACCCCGGACAGGGGCGGAAACACCATATATTTT. Translating it yields CATPDRGGNTIYF.

This rearrangement joins TRBV27 to TRBJ2-7, with D uncertain. Germline CDR1 MNHEY, CDR2 SMNVEV (reference sequence). The CDR3 spans 16 residues. Trimming stripped 3 bases from V and 2 bases from J, with 17 bases between. CDR3 DNA: TGTGCCAGCAGTTTTCAGCCGACGGCCGTTACCTACGAGCAGTACTTC. Protein: CASSFQPTAVTYEQYF.

This chain connects TRBV19 to TRBJ1-6; 9 nucleotides agree with TRBD1. The length of the CDR3 is 15 residues. Unmatched junction bases numbered 3, after V lost 4 bases and J lost 5 bases. CDR1 is LNHDA and CDR2 is SQIVND in the germline V gene (reference sequence). The CDR3 DNA is TGTGCCAGTAGTACAGACAGGGGGGATAATTCACCCCTCCACTTT. Translated, it gives CASSTDRGDNSPLHF. The variable domain in full, completed from reference TRBV19 and TRBJ1-6, reads DGGITQSPKYLFRKEGQNVTLSCEQNLNHDAMYWYRQDPGQGLRLIYYSQIVNDFQKGDIAEGYSVSREKKESFPLTVTSAQKNPTAFYLCASSTDRGDNSPLHFGNGTRLTVT.

The DNA for the CDR3 is TGCGCCAGCAGCCAAGATCTAACTAGCGGTTACGAGCAGTACTTC. It yields the protein CASSQDLTSGYEQYF. The V gene is TRBV4-3, the J gene TRBJ2-7, with 8 positions matching TRBD2. Germline CDR1 LGHNA, CDR2 YSLEER. V shed 0 bases and J 4 bases; nucleotides not matched to a gene: 5. The CDR3 consists of 15 residues.

The rearrangement uses TRBV6-1 and TRBJ2-7; D is uncertain. Trimming left V 3 bases short and J 7 bases short, with 16 bases between. Germline V CDR1 and CDR2: MNHNS, SASEGT. The CDR3 spans 14 residues. CDR3 in DNA: TGTGCCAGCAGTGACTTGGACCTCCCTTGGGAGCAGTACTTC. Its translation is CASSDLDLPWEQYF.

Points on this clone: Within the sample, other DNA sequences also encode this same CDR3. This chain uses TRBV30 with TRBJ1-1; no definite D call. V was clipped by 0 bases and J by 2 bases, with 7 bases between them. The CDR3 has 13 residues. Germline CDR1 reads GTSNPN; CDR2 reads SVGIG (reference sequence). CDR3: CAWSVLANTEAFF. The CDR3 DNA is TGTGCCTGGAGTGTACTTGCAAACACTGAAGCTTTCTTT.

The chain couples TRBV10-3 to TRBJ1-5; D gene ambiguous. Between the trimmed V and J ends, which lost 0 bases and 4 bases, there was a span of 4 bases. The CDR3 contains 13 residues. Germline V gene data show CDR1 as ENHRY and CDR2 as SYGVKD. As DNA, the CDR3 is TGTGCCATCAGTGAGTCATTAAATCAGCCCCAGCATTTT. It translates to CAISESLNQPQHF.

This chain links TRBV28 with TRBJ2-7, with D possibly called TRBD1 or TRBD2 (5 bases each). Germline V gene lookup returns CDR1 MDHEN and CDR2 SYDVKM. The V gene lost 5 bases and the J gene lost 1 base, with 12 bases spanning the gap. The CDR3 contains 14 residues. The CDR3 DNA reads as TGTGCCAGCAGTACCGGGACGTCGTCCTACGAGCAGTACTTC. This gives the protein CASSTGTSSYEQYF.

The J gene is TRBJ1-2, the V gene TRBV5-1; 7 nucleotides match TRBD1. The CDR3 totals 15 residues. V lost 0 bases to trimming and J lost 0 bases; unmatched junction nucleotides: 2. CDR1 and CDR2 (germline): SGHRS, YFSETQ. CDR3 protein: CASSLGQGPNYGYTF. The CDR3 region has the DNA TGCGCCAGCAGCTTGGGACAGGGTCCTAACTATGGCTACACCTTC.

The V call is TRBV2, the J call TRBJ2-5; D remains ambiguous. The CDR3 contains 17 residues. Germline CDR1 reads SNHLY; CDR2 reads FYNNEI. V lost 7 bases and J 5 bases, leaving 26 bases between the germline ends. The chain's CDR3 is CASTAGPGIVVEETQYF. CDR3 nucleotide sequence: TGTGCCAGCACCGCCGGGCCCGGAATCGTCGTAGAGGAGACCCAGTACTTC.

To note about this clone: The same CDR3 arises from other DNA sequences in this sample as well. This sequence joins TRBV4-1 and TRBJ2-7; D might be TRBD2 (5 bases). The germline CDR1 and CDR2 sequences are MGHRA and YSYEKL. CDR3 length: 12 amino acids. V was trimmed by 4 bases and J by 4 bases, leaving 8 bases between them. The CDR3 here is CASSLGGYEQYF. CDR3 bases: TGCGCCAGCAGCCTCGGAGGTTACGAGCAGTACTTC.

There are a few counts of this clone. The sample holds other DNA sequences that translate to the same CDR3. This rearrangement joins TRBV7-9 to TRBJ1-2; 9 bases align to TRBD1. V gave up 1 base and J gave up 8 bases; unmatched junction bases: 2. Germline values: CDR1 SEHNR, CDR2 FQNEAQ (reference sequence). The CDR3 consists of 13 residues. The CDR3 bases are TGTGCCAGCAGCTTAGGGACAGGGGACGGCTACACCTTC. Translated, it gives CASSLGTGDGYTF.

The chain recombines TRBV6-6 with TRBJ2-1; a possible D gene is TRBD1 (6 bases). Trimming stripped 2 bases from V and 4 bases from J, with 9 bases between. CDR3 length: 14 amino acids. Germline assignment: CDR1 MNHNY and CDR2 SVGAGI (reference sequence). In DNA form, the CDR3 reads TGTGCCAGCAGTTACCCACAGGGTTACAATGAGCAGTTCTTC. This gives the protein CASSYPQGYNEQFF.

Only one count was recorded for this clone. The same CDR3 also results from other DNA sequences found in this sample. The V call is TRBV6-5, the J call TRBJ2-7; 7 nucleotides align to TRBD2. This CDR3 has 14 amino acids. The J segment lost 6 bases and the V segment lost 2 bases, leaving 7 bases of the junction unmatched. The germline CDR1 and CDR2 sequences are MNHEY and SVGAGI. The DNA of the CDR3 is TGTGCCAGCAGTTACCTTGGAGGGGAGGGCGAGCAGTACTTC. This codes for CASSYLGGEGEQYF.